Each of the 15 T cell receptor beta chains below was sequenced from the same sample in a study of T-cell memory formation after mild COVID-19. Each CDR3 protein is one row after TCRdb ran MiXCR on the 5' RACE reads. The repertoire holds roughly 42,000 distinct CDR3 sequences, with approximately 6.8% as singletons. The specimen was PBMCs or a T cell subset sorted from them (not recorded which). These receptors all come from a man aged 18 to 30 who had mild COVID-19 (a few samples of this study predate the infection). Cell type and time point are not known.

The chain combines TRBV7-2 with TRBJ1-4, with a weak D call TRBD1 (6 bases). The V end lost 5 bases, the J end lost 8 bases, and 15 bases lay between the germline ends. The CDR3 is 14 residues long. Germline loops: CDR1 SGHTA, CDR2 FQGNSA. The CDR3 coding sequence is TGTGCCAGCAGCGCCGGGACACCGTTCGAAAAACTGTTTTTT. It is translated as CASSAGTPFEKLFF.

The chain recombines TRBV25-1 with TRBJ1-2; D perhaps matches TRBD1 (5 bases). CDR1 and CDR2 (germline): MGHDK, SYGVNS. With 0 bases removed from V and 8 bases from J, the gap between germline ends came to 10 bases. The CDR3 extends over 13 amino acids. The CDR3 DNA is TGTGCCAGCAGTGAATATATGGGGGAGGGCTACACCTTC. It specifies CASSEYMGEGYTF.

This clonotype has at least ten counts. The chain recombines TRBV4-2 with TRBJ2-5; 7 bases are shared with TRBD1. Looked up from germline, CDR1 is LGHNA and CDR2 is YNFKEQ. This CDR3 comprises 14 residues. The V gene end was trimmed by 4 bases and the J gene end by 2 bases; junction bases not matched to a gene: 4. The CDR3 DNA reads as TGTGCCAGCAGCCTAGGGACAGCGCAAGAGACCCAGTACTTC. Its translation: CASSLGTAQETQYF.

The genes are TRBV4-3 and TRBJ2-7; D call uncertain. V was pared by 0 bases and J by 5 bases, with 11 bases between. The CDR3 totals 14 residues. In germline, CDR1 is LGHNA, CDR2 YSLEER. CDR3 DNA sequence: TGCGCCAGCAGCCAAGAGATTCCTTCGGACGAGCAGTACTTC. Translated, it gives CASSQEIPSDEQYF.

This clonotype appeared a few times. The rearrangement uses TRBV6-6 and TRBJ2-7; D might be TRBD1 (6 bases). Germline V lookup: CDR1 MNHNY, CDR2 SVGAGI (reference sequence). This CDR3 has 13 amino acids. Trimming took 5 bases from V and 6 from J, leaving 14 bases between them. The CDR3 nucleotides read TGTGCCAGCAGTCGCAACAGGGTAGGCGAGCAGTACTTC. It specifies CASSRNRVGEQYF.

This clonotype was detected only a few times. The chain links TRBV18 to TRBJ1-6; 9 bases match TRBD1. Germline values: CDR1 KGHSH, CDR2 LQKENI. This CDR3 contains 17 residues. Unmatched junction bases numbered 8, after V lost 3 bases and J lost 5 bases. The CDR3 reads CASSPSTGGKHNSPLHF. As DNA, the CDR3 is TGTGCCAGCTCACCGTCGACAGGGGGGAAACATAATTCACCCCTCCACTTT.

The chain joins TRBV5-6 to TRBJ2-1; D not resolved. Trimming took 2 bases from V and 6 from J, leaving 9 bases between them. CDR1 and CDR2 from the germline V gene are SGHDT and YYEEEE. The CDR3 extends over 13 amino acids. CDR3 in DNA: TGTGCCAGCAGCTTCTCTCCGAGCAATGAGCAGTTCTTC. This encodes CASSFSPSNEQFF.

This chain joins TRBV7-2 and TRBJ2-7; D is undetermined. This CDR3 is 15 amino acids long. Germline-derived CDR1 and CDR2 are SGHTA and FQGNSA. Trimming stripped 1 base from V and 0 bases from J, with 10 bases between. The CDR3 DNA reads as TGTGCCAGCAGCTTAGACTTAGTAAGCTCCTACGAGCAGTACGTC. Its translation: CASSLDLVSSYEQYV.

The chain links TRBV4-1 to TRBJ2-1; 8 nucleotides match TRBD1. CDR1 MGHRA and CDR2 YSYEKL come from the germline V gene. The CDR3 has 15 amino acids. J lost 6 bases, V lost 3 bases, and 7 bases had no gene match. The CDR3 reads CASSHLWTGSNEQFF. CDR3 nucleotide sequence: TGCGCCAGCAGCCACCTTTGGACAGGGAGCAATGAGCAGTTCTTC.

This clonotype has a handful of counts. The J gene is TRBJ1-5, the V gene TRBV15; no reliable D call. The length of the CDR3 is 14 residues. The germline gives CDR1 LNHNV, CDR2 YYDKDF (reference sequence). The germline V and J ends were trimmed by 0 bases and 7 bases, with 10 bases remaining between them. The CDR3 loop is CATSRDAVSQPQHF. CDR3 nucleotide sequence: TGTGCCACCAGCAGAGATGCGGTATCCCAGCCCCAGCATTTT.

Regarding this clonotype: Relative to the germline gene, one junction end is altered; a read error may explain this. The gene calls are TRBV5-1 and TRBJ2-5; D possibly corresponds to TRBD2 (5 bases). The CDR3 runs 15 residues. CDR1 and CDR2 (germline): SGHRS, YFSETQ. The CDR3, as DNA: TGCGCCAGCAGCCTTTCTCGGGGAAAGGGAGAGACACAGTACTTC. Encoded protein: CASSLSRGKGETQYF. The complete variable domain, with remaining parts taken from reference TRBV5-1 and TRBJ2-5, reads KAGVTQTPRYLIKTRGQQVTLSCSPISGHRSVSWYQQTPGQGLQFLFEYFSETQRNKGNFPGRFSGRQFSNSRSEMNVSTLELGDSALYLCASSLSRGKGETQYFGPGTRLLVL.

This chain uses TRBV7-3 with TRBJ2-6; D gene ambiguous. Trimming pared 2 bases from V and 1 base from J, leaving 6 bases between. Germline V CDR1 and CDR2: SGHTA, FQGTGA. The CDR3 spans 15 residues. The CDR3 region is CASSLYMSGANVLTF. The CDR3 DNA follows: TGTGCCAGCAGCTTATACATGTCTGGGGCCAACGTCCTGACTTTC.

The chain has TRBV12-3 or TRBV12-4 and TRBJ2-2; D gene uncertain. The CDR3 length is 12 residues. With 7 bases removed from V and 2 bases from J, the gap between germline ends came to 5 bases. The CDR3 region has the DNA TGTGCCAGCACCATAAACACCGGGGAGCTGTTTTTT. This gives the protein CASTINTGELFF.

In its sample, this clonotype was seen a few times. This rearrangement joins TRBV5-1 to TRBJ1-5, with 7 bases fitting TRBD1. Germline lookup yields CDR1 SGHRS and CDR2 YFSETQ. CDR3 length: 15 residues. Trimming at V came to 0 bases and at J to 4 bases, leaving 4 bases not matched to a gene. The DNA for the CDR3 is TGCGCCAGCAGCTTGGACGGGACAGCTAATCAGCCCCAGCATTTT. It specifies CASSLDGTANQPQHF.

The rearrangement links TRBV5-1 to TRBJ2-5; D might be TRBD1 or TRBD2, each matching 5 bases. The CDR3 loop spans 14 amino acids. The V gene lost 3 bases and the J gene lost 4 bases, with 13 bases spanning the gap. CDR1 is SGHRS, CDR2 YFSETQ, per germline. The CDR3 here is CASSSGTPLETQYF. The CDR3 coding sequence is TGCGCCAGCAGCTCCGGGACCCCCTTAGAGACCCAGTACTTC. The whole variable domain, remainder taken from reference TRBV5-1 and TRBJ2-5, is KAGVTQTPRYLIKTRGQQVTLSCSPISGHRSVSWYQQTPGQGLQFLFEYFSETQRNKGNFPGRFSGRQFSNSRSEMNVSTLELGDSALYLCASSSGTPLETQYFGPGTRLLVL.